Listed below are T cell receptor beta chains from one sample, sequenced in a study of blood T cells in healthy people across ages. TCRdb redid the calling of the 5' RACE reads with MiXCR, one entry per CDR3 protein. Here the sample spans approximately 850,000 distinct CDR3 sequences, 40% to 50% being singletons. Sequences were obtained from blood. The receptors were gathered from a man between 60 and 75 years old in good health. Each CDR3 is given with its conserved first and last residue. Fields, in order: V gene, J gene, D gene, clone size, CDR3 protein, CDR3 DNA. A D gene is named only where the DNA matches it firmly. Rows may omit the clone size; those that give it use once, few, many or a size class.

TRBV11-2	TRBJ2-2	.	.	CASSWGTGSNTGELFF	TGTGCCAGCAGCTGGGGCACAGGTTCGAACACCGGGGAGCTGTTTTTT
TRBV12-3/TRBV12-4	TRBJ2-1	TRBD2	few	CASSRSGGDNEQFF	TGTGCCAGCAGTCGTAGCGGGGGGGACAATGAGCAGTTCTTC
TRBV6-6	TRBJ2-1	TRBD2	.	CASSISGDPSYEQFF	TGTGCCAGCAGTATAAGCGGGGATCCTTCCTACGAGCAGTTCTTC
TRBV29-1	TRBJ2-6	.	many	CSVSGTSSGANVLTF	TGCAGCGTTAGTGGTACCTCCTCTGGGGCCAACGTCCTGACTTTC
TRBV7-9	TRBJ2-1	.	few	CASSLPPGGLSNEQFF	TGTGCCAGCAGCCTCCCCCCGGGGGGCCTATCCAATGAGCAGTTCTTC
TRBV7-2	TRBJ2-1	TRBD1	.	CASSAGTGVEQFF	TGTGCCAGCAGCGCGGGGACAGGGGTTGAGCAGTTCTTC
TRBV28	TRBJ2-7	.	.	CASRPRGPSSYEQYF	TGTGCCAGCAGGCCGCGGGGCCCTAGCTCCTACGAGCAGTACTTC
TRBV29-1	TRBJ1-1	TRBD1	.	CSVDRGQVRTEAFF	TGCAGCGTCGACAGGGGCCAAGTACGTACTGAAGCTTTCTTT
TRBV13	TRBJ2-5	TRBD1	few	CASSSGQGDGETQYF	TGTGCCAGCAGCTCGGGACAGGGGGATGGAGAGACCCAGTACTTC
TRBV7-2	TRBJ2-7	TRBD1	.	CASSLGYRGYHEQYF	TGTGCCAGCAGCTTAGGGTACAGGGGGTACCACGAGCAGTACTTC
TRBV7-2	TRBJ1-1	TRBD1	.	CASSPRGDRVNTEAFF	TGTGCCAGCAGCCCGAGGGGGGACAGGGTGAACACTGAAGCTTTCTTT
TRBV11-3	TRBJ1-2	.	once	CASSFTGENYGYTF	TGTGCCAGCAGCTTTACGGGGGAGAATTACGGCTACACCTTC
TRBV6-2/TRBV6-3	TRBJ2-3	TRBD2	few	CASSYRAGEPDTQYF	TGTGCCAGCAGTTACCGGGCGGGGGAGCCAGATACGCAGTATTTT
TRBV7-9	TRBJ1-4	TRBD1	few	CASSYGTAKFF	TGTGCCAGCAGTTACGGGACAGCGAAGTTTTTT
TRBV5-1	TRBJ2-3	.	few	CASSPGAISTDTQYF	TGCGCCAGCAGCCCCGGGGCCATTAGCACAGATACGCAGTATTTT
TRBV7-8	TRBJ2-5	.	many	CASSSIEQAFEETQYF	TGTGCCAGCAGCTCCATCGAACAGGCTTTCGAAGAGACCCAGTACTTC
TRBV7-8	TRBJ2-3	TRBD2	.	CASSKGASGGSDTQYF	TGTGCCAGCAGCAAGGGGGCTAGCGGGGGATCAGATACGCAGTATTTT
TRBV20-1	TRBJ2-7	TRBD1	.	CSARAQQGATPYEQYF	TGCAGTGCTCGAGCCCAACAGGGGGCGACCCCCTACGAGCAGTACTTC
TRBV18	TRBJ2-7	TRBD2	.	CASSPLPSGGYEQYF	TGTGCCAGCTCACCACTGCCTAGCGGGGGATACGAGCAGTACTTC
TRBV29-1	TRBJ2-1	.	few	CSVEDPAEGSSYNEQFF	TGCAGCGTTGAAGATCCGGCCGAGGGTTCCTCCTACAATGAGCAGTTCTTC
TRBV25-1	TRBJ2-2	.	.	CASSGRLNTGELFF	TGTGCCAGCAGCGGACGGTTGAACACCGGGGAGCTGTTTTTT
TRBV7-8	TRBJ2-5	TRBD2	.	CASSLGAGGLEETQYF	TGTGCCAGCAGCTTAGGGGCGGGGGGGCTTGAGGAGACCCAGTACTTC
TRBV5-1	TRBJ2-7	.	.	CANDRREQYF	TGCGCCAACGACAGGAGGGAGCAGTACTTC
TRBV4-1	TRBJ2-1	TRBD1	few	CASSQEGQGFYEQFF	TGCGCCAGCAGCCAAGAGGGACAGGGATTCTATGAGCAGTTCTTC
TRBV2	TRBJ1-6	.	.	CASFLRGSSPLHF	TGTGCCAGCTTTTTACGGGGAAGTTCACCCCTCCACTTT
TRBV27	TRBJ2-6	.	.	CASSGPSFSGANVLTF	TGTGCCAGCAGTGGACCGTCATTCTCTGGGGCCAACGTCCTGACTTTC
TRBV14	TRBJ1-2	.	.	CASSQEGGQKTNYGYTF	TGTGCCAGCAGCCAAGAGGGAGGACAGAAAACTAACTATGGCTACACCTTC
TRBV28	TRBJ1-6	TRBD1	few	CASSPRDRGNSPLHF	TGTGCCAGCAGCCCCAGGGACAGGGGGAATTCACCCCTCCACTTT
TRBV6-2/TRBV6-3	TRBJ2-1	TRBD2	.	CASSYFGTSGYNEQFF	TGTGCCAGCAGTTACTTTGGGACTAGCGGTTACAATGAGCAGTTCTTC
TRBV3-1	TRBJ2-3	.	.	CASSQESGTDTQYF	TGTGCCAGCAGCCAAGAGAGCGGGACAGATACGCAGTATTTT
TRBV7-9	TRBJ2-1	TRBD2	.	CASSLTGLAYNEQFF	TGTGCCAGCAGCCTTACGGGACTAGCTTACAATGAGCAGTTCTTC
TRBV10-3	TRBJ2-7	TRBD1	many	CAIRIGTGGLYEQYF	TGTGCCATCAGAATAGGGACAGGGGGACTCTACGAGCAGTACTTC
TRBV7-2	TRBJ1-4	.	few	CASSQMGWGIEKLFF	TGTGCCAGCAGCCAAATGGGCTGGGGAATTGAAAAACTGTTTTTT
TRBV6-1	TRBJ1-1	TRBD1	few	CASTPESKGQMNTEAFF	TGTGCCAGCACCCCTGAGTCGAAGGGACAGATGAACACTGAAGCTTTCTTT
TRBV4-1	TRBJ2-3	.	once	CASSHLGRLLTDTQYF	TGCGCCAGCAGCCACTTAGGTCGGTTACTGACAGATACGCAGTATTTT
TRBV20-1	TRBJ2-5	TRBD2	.	CSAIFPLAGDQETQYF	TGCAGTGCTATCTTTCCCCTAGCGGGCGACCAAGAGACCCAGTACTTC
TRBV5-1	TRBJ1-1	.	.	CASSLGTVITEAFF	TGCGCCAGCAGCTTGGGGACTGTGATCACTGAAGCTTTCTTT
TRBV7-2	TRBJ1-6	.	.	CASSPRHLGYTSPLHF	TGTGCCAGCAGCCCCCGACATTTAGGCTATACTTCACCCCTCCACTTT
TRBV5-6	TRBJ1-2	.	many	CASSVGVTRGYTF	TGTGCCAGCAGCGTGGGGGTAACTAGAGGCTACACCTTC
TRBV4-3	TRBJ2-1	.	.	CASSQGAGSRNEQFF	TGCGCCAGCAGCCAAGGTGCGGGCTCTCGCAATGAGCAGTTCTTC
TRBV20-1	TRBJ2-4	.	.	CSAPRTEWVAKNIQYF	TGCAGTGCCCCTAGGACGGAATGGGTAGCCAAAAACATTCAGTACTTC
TRBV7-6	TRBJ1-1	.	.	CASSPSSRGLNTEAFF	TGTGCCAGCAGCCCTTCCTCCAGGGGATTGAACACTGAAGCTTTCTTT
TRBV7-2	TRBJ2-7	.	.	CASSRYPGQTYEQYF	TGTGCCAGCAGCCGCTACCCCGGACAAACCTACGAGCAGTACTTC